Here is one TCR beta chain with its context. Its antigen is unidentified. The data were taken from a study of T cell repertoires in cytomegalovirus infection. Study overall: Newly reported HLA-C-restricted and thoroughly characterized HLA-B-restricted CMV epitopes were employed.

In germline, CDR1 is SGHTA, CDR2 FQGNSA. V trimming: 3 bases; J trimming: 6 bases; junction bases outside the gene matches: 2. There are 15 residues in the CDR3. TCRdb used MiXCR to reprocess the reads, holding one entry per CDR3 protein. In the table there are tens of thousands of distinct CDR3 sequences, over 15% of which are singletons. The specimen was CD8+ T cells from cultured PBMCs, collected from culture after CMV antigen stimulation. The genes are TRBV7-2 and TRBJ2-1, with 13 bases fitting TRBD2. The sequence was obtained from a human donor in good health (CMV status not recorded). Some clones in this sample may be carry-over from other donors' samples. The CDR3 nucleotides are TGTGCCAGCAGCTTTTGGACTAGCGGGAGCAATGAGCAGTTCTTC. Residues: CASSFWTSGSNEQFF.